These 10 T cell receptor beta chains were sequenced from one sample in a study of cytomegalovirus exposure and HLA in healthy donors. 60 Vbeta and 13 Jbeta primers were used in PCR. The data were produced by immunoSEQ multiplex PCR, yet TCRdb's version contains in-frame clones alone and is incomplete. The table shows about 200,000 clones, with 60% to 80% occurring only once. Source material: PBMCs. These TCRs come from a woman in her 30s in good health and CMV-seronegative.

This clone turned up a few times. The chain has TRBV29-1 and TRBJ1-4; maybe TRBD1 (5 bases). The V and J ends lost 4 bases and 8 bases respectively, with 11 bases between them. Germline V gene data show CDR1 as SQVTM and CDR2 as ANQGSEA. The CDR3 runs to 12 residues. The CDR3 nucleotides read TGCAGCGTTGTTGGAGACAGCGAAAAACTGTTTTTT. It yields the protein CSVVGDSEKLFF.

In its sample, this clone was seen once. This sequence joins TRBV6-1 and TRBJ2-1; D unresolved. CDR3 size: 9 residues. V gave up 8 bases and J gave up 14 bases, with 10 bases separating them. CDR1 and CDR2 (germline): MNHNS, SASEGT. CDR3 region: CASFDSKFF. The DNA for the CDR3 is TGTGCCAGCTTTGACTCAAAGTTCTTC.

The chain is built from TRBV4-2 and TRBJ2-7; D possibly corresponds to TRBD1 (6 bases). Germline V gene sequence: CDR1 LGHNA, CDR2 YNFKEQ. CDR3 length equals 16 residues. The germline V and J ends were trimmed by 2 bases and 4 bases, with 18 bases remaining between them. The CDR3 sequence is CASSQRHPGTSYEQYF. CDR3 bases: TGTGCCAGCAGCCAAAGACATCCCGGGACATCGTACGAGCAGTACTTC.

In its sample, this clone was seen once. The V gene is TRBV19, the J gene TRBJ1-5; 8 nucleotides line up with TRBD1. The CDR3 sequence is 13 residues long. V lost 6 bases, J lost 5 bases, and 3 bases stayed unmatched. Germline CDR1 is LNHDA and CDR2 is SQIVND (reference sequence). In nucleotides, the CDR3 is TGTGCCAGTAGGACGGACAGGGATCAGCCCCAGCATTTT. It is translated as CASRTDRDQPQHF. The full variable domain, with the rest looked up from reference TRBV19 and TRBJ1-5, is DGGITQSPKYLFRKEGQNVTLSCEQNLNHDAMYWYRQDPGQGLRLIYYSQIVNDFQKGDIAEGYSVSREKKESFPLTVTSAQKNPTAFYLCASRTDRDQPQHFGDGTRLSIL.

The chain combines TRBV5-6 with TRBJ1-2, with 7 bases that match TRBD1. The CDR3 is 15 residues long. CDR1 and CDR2 from the germline V gene are SGHDT and YYEEEE. The ends lost 0 bases at V and 4 bases at J; junction bases unmatched: 6. CDR3 sequence: CASSLVDRTFYGYTF. The CDR3 region has the DNA TGTGCCAGCAGCTTGGTGGACAGGACATTCTATGGCTACACCTTC.

The rearrangement uses TRBV30 and TRBJ2-5, with D uncertain. This CDR3 region has 16 residues. Germline lookup yields CDR1 GTSNPN and CDR2 SVGIG (reference sequence). Trimming shortened V by 1 base and J by 5 bases, and 20 bases separated the two germline ends. In DNA, the CDR3 is TGTGCCTGGAGTGCCCCTAGTAAGATCCGATTCGAGACCCAGTACTTC. Residues: CAWSAPSKIRFETQYF. Complete variable domain (other parts from reference TRBV30 and TRBJ2-5): SQTIHQWPATLVQPVGSPLSLECTVEGTSNPNLYWYRQAAGRGLQLLFYSVGIGQISSEVPQNLSASRPQDRQFILSSKKLLLSDSGFYLCAWSAPSKIRFETQYFGPGTRLLVL.

This clone was found once. This sequence joins TRBV28 and TRBJ2-7; no clear D. Trimming stripped 8 bases from V and 4 bases from J, with 15 bases between. This CDR3 has 13 amino acids. Germline CDR1 and CDR2: MDHEN and SYDVKM. The DNA for the CDR3 is TGTGCCAGCTCCCGCGCCGGTAGATACGAGCAGTACTTC. Its translation: CASSRAGRYEQYF.

The chain has TRBV25-1 and TRBJ2-7; weak D call: TRBD2 (5 bases). Germline V gene data show CDR1 as MGHDK and CDR2 as SYGVNS. This CDR3 spans 11 amino acids. V was shortened by 8 bases and J by 9 bases, with 14 bases between the two germline ends. The CDR3 protein is CASGRGGRQYF. The CDR3 DNA reads as TGTGCCAGCGGACGAGGAGGACGGCAGTACTTC.

In the case of this clone: This specimen includes other DNA sequences encoding the same CDR3. The DNA for the CDR3 is TGCGCCAGCAGCTTTGACAGGCGGAACACTGAAGCTTTCTTT. Amino acids: CASSFDRRNTEAFF. The chain joins TRBV5-1 to TRBJ1-1, with a tentative D call TRBD1 (6 bases). Germline CDR1 reads SGHRS; CDR2 reads YFSETQ. The CDR3 extends over 14 amino acids. V shed 2 bases and J shed 1 base, with 9 bases lying between them. Complete variable domain (other parts from reference TRBV5-1 and TRBJ1-1): KAGVTQTPRYLIKTRGQQVTLSCSPISGHRSVSWYQQTPGQGLQFLFEYFSETQRNKGNFPGRFSGRQFSNSRSEMNVSTLELGDSALYLCASSFDRRNTEAFFGQGTRLTVV.

The rearrangement links TRBV19 to TRBJ1-2, with 9 bases aligning to TRBD1. J gave up 4 bases and V 7 bases, and 19 bases lay outside the gene matches. The CDR3 is 18 amino acids. CDR1 and CDR2 from the germline V gene are LNHDA and SQIVND (reference sequence). CDR3 region: CASTPYLRQGVLGYGYTF. CDR3 bases: TGTGCCAGTACCCCCTACTTAAGACAGGGGGTTCTCGGCTATGGCTACACCTTC.